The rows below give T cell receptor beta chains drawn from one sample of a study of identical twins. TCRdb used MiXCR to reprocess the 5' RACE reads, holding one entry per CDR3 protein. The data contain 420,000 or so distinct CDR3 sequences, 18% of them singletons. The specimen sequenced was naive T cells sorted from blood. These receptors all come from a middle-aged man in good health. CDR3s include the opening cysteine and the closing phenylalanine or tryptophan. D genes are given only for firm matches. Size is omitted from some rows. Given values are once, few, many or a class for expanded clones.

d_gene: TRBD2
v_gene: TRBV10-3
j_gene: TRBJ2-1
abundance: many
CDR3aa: CAIRLSGSSYNEQFF
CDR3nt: TGTGCCATCAGGCTTAGCGGGAGCTCCTACAATGAGCAGTTCTTC

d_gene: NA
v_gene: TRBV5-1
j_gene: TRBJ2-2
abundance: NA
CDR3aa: CASSLDGAGRNTGELFF
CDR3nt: TGCGCCAGCAGCTTGGACGGGGCAGGAAGGAACACCGGGGAGCTGTTTTTT

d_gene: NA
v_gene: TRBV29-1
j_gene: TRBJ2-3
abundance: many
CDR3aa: CSVVQTDTQYF
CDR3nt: TGCAGCGTTGTACAGACAGATACGCAGTATTTT

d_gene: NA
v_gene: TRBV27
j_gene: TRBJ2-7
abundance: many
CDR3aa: CASSLKQYF
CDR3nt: TGTGCCAGCAGTTTAAAGCAGTACTTC

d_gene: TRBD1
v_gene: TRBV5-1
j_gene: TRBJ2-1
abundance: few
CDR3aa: CASSSTGTSYNEQFF
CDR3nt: TGCGCCAGCAGCTCGACAGGGACCTCCTACAATGAGCAGTTCTTC

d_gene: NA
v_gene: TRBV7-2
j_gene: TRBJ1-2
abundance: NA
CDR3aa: CASSLRRGGYTF
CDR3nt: TGTGCCAGCAGCTTACGCAGAGGAGGCTACACCTTC

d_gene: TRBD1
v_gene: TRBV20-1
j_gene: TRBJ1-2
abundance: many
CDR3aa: CSAKDRLDGYTF
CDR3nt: TGCAGTGCTAAGGACAGGTTAGATGGCTACACCTTC

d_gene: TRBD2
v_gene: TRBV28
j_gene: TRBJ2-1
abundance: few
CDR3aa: CASSLWLAAYNEQFF
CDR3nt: TGTGCCAGCAGTTTATGGCTAGCGGCATACAATGAGCAGTTCTTC

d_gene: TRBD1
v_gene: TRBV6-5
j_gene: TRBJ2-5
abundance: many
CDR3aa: CASSWTGDGQETQYF
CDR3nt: TGTGCCAGCAGTTGGACAGGGGACGGACAAGAGACCCAGTACTTC

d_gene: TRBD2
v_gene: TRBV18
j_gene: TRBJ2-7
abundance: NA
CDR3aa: CASSHSGTKAEQYF
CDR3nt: TGTGCCAGCTCACACTCCGGGACTAAGGCCGAGCAGTACTTC

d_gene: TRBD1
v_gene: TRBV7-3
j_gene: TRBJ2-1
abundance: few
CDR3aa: CASSLRPGGNEQFF
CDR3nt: TGTGCCAGCAGCTTAAGACCAGGGGGAAATGAGCAGTTCTTC

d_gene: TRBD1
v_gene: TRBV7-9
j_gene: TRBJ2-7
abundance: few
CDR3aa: CASSSRDRGRIGYEQYF
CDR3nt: TGTGCCAGCAGCTCACGGGACAGGGGGCGCATCGGTTACGAGCAGTACTTC

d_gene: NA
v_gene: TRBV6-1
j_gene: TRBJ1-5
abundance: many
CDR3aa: CASSVSGNQPQHF
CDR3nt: TGTGCCAGCAGTGTTTCGGGAAATCAGCCCCAGCATTTT

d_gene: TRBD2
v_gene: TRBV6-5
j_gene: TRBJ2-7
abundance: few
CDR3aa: CASTYSASGTYEQYF
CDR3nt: TGTGCCAGCACTTACAGCGCTAGCGGAACCTACGAGCAGTACTTC

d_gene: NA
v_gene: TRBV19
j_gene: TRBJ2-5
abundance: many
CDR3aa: CASSMRAIKRETQYF
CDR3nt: TGTGCCAGTAGTATGAGGGCGATCAAAAGGGAGACCCAGTACTTC

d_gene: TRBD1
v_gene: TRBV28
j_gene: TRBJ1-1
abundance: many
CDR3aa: CASSSTGLHTEAFF
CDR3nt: TGTGCCAGCAGTTCGACAGGGCTCCACACTGAAGCTTTCTTT

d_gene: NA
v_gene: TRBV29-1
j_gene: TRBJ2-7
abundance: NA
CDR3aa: CSVTSLTASEQYF
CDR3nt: TGCAGCGTCACCTCCCTTACAGCGTCCGAGCAGTACTTC

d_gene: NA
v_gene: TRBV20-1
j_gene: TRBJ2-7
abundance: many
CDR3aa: CSARASGKPTEQYF
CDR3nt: TGCAGTGCTAGAGCCTCGGGGAAACCCACCGAGCAGTACTTC

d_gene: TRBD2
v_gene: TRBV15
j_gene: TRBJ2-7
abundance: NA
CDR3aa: CATSRDLAGGPEYEQYF
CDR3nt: TGTGCCACCAGCAGAGACCTAGCGGGAGGGCCCGAGTACGAGCAGTACTTC

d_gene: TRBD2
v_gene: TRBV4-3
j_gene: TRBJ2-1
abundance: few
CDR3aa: CASSQGIAGTSYNEQFF
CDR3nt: TGCGCCAGCAGCCAAGGCATAGCGGGGACATCCTACAATGAGCAGTTCTTC

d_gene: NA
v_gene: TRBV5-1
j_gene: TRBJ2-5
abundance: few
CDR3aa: CASSLDWGLGETQYF
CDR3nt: TGCGCCAGCAGCTTGGATTGGGGGCTGGGGGAGACCCAGTACTTC

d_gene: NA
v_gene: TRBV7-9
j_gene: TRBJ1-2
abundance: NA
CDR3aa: CASGGGTTYGYTF
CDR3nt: TGTGCCAGCGGGGGTGGAACCACCTATGGCTACACCTTC